The rows below give T cell receptor beta chains drawn from one sample of a study of cytomegalovirus exposure and HLA in healthy donors. Using immunoSEQ multiplex PCR, the repertoire was profiled, and TCRdb retains in-frame clones only, with some absent. The table shows under 300,000 clones, with about nine tenths occurring only once. Sequenced material: PBMCs. These receptor sequences come from a man in his forties in good health and CMV-seropositive. CDR3s leave out the opening cysteine and the closing phenylalanine or tryptophan. Clone size appears in some rows only: once, few, many, or a class for an expanded clone.

j_call clone_size v_call cdr3_aa
TRBJ2-2 . TRBV7-9 ASSLWQGEAGELF
TRBJ1-4 . TRBV2 ASSDPDRGGEKLF
TRBJ1-3 . TRBV7-9 ASSIRDRGSGNTIY
TRBJ2-2 . TRBV5-1 ASSLDGQSNTGELF
TRBJ2-2 . TRBV19 ASSPLGSGIDTGELF
TRBJ1-1 few TRBV10-3 AISDRVETEAF
TRBJ2-3 few TRBV1 TSSLLRTSGSTDTQY
TRBJ2-7 . TRBV28 ASSFSGNEQY
TRBJ2-1 once TRBV10-3 AISGQRGNNEQF
TRBJ1-6 once TRBV15 ATSRDEAGGYNSPLH
TRBJ2-3 . TRBV15 ATSRDEGASLY
TRBJ1-1 once TRBV19 ASSIDLAGGLLNTEAF
TRBJ1-1 . TRBV20-1 SARAGGAAF
TRBJ1-2 . TRBV19 ASSTRTGNYGYT
TRBJ2-7 . TRBV15 ATSLDRTYEQY
TRBJ2-7 . TRBV6-6 ASSYSMTWTYEQY
TRBJ2-2 once TRBV18 ASSPPMSQAIGELF
TRBJ2-3 . TRBV19 ASSGGREDTQY
TRBJ1-2 . TRBV28 ASSSDRPYGYT
TRBJ1-6 . TRBV7-2 ASSWRDSPLH
TRBJ2-5 . TRBV28 ASTQGGRETQY
TRBJ1-5 . TRBV19 ASSIAGLGYSNQPQH
TRBJ2-3 . TRBV7-3 ASSLRVRATDTQY
TRBJ1-1 . TRBV27 ASSLSRTGLNTEAF
TRBJ2-2 once TRBV2 ASRDLADANTGELF
TRBJ1-1 once TRBV30 AWTLGGRNTEAF
TRBJ2-1 few TRBV7-2 ASSWAGPDEQF
TRBJ2-5 once TRBV6-5 ASSYSPTARETQY
TRBJ1-1 . TRBV10-2 ASSESRGSMSMNTEAF
TRBJ1-1 . TRBV18 ASSRGTGGLNTEAF
TRBJ2-1 . TRBV6-5 ASSYQDRFYNEQF
TRBJ2-7 . TRBV28 ASSPGSTGVHEQY
TRBJ2-5 . TRBV11-2 ASSSGQGPVPGTQY
TRBJ1-4 few TRBV7-6 ASSYPGQSEKLF
TRBJ2-1 . TRBV10-1 ASSSLSGRYNEQF
TRBJ2-7 once TRBV5-4 ASSLPRGYEQY
TRBJ2-1 . TRBV5-4 ASSRGTGYNEQF
TRBJ2-3 . TRBV18 ASSPTAGVTDTQY
TRBJ2-7 . TRBV28 ASSVSWTSGSYEQY
TRBJ2-1 . TRBV2 ASSEYGLQGLAEGLFEQF
TRBJ1-4 . TRBV19 ASSIRDRAATNEKLF
TRBJ2-7 . TRBV7-2 ASSLAQDFYEQY
TRBJ1-2 few TRBV19 ASNAVYGYT
. . TRBV4-3 ASSQGFPSYEQY
TRBJ1-1 few TRBV7-9 ASSLEGQLMNTEAF
TRBJ1-4 . TRBV30 AWSVGGSMPKLF
TRBJ1-1 . TRBV18 ASSLSSGYTEAF
TRBJ2-7 . TRBV9 ASSVEAGPTYEQY
TRBJ2-3 . TRBV19 ASRSGPSTDTQY
TRBJ1-3 . TRBV7-6 ASSSPIGEDSGNTIY
TRBJ2-1 . TRBV6-6 ASSYGTGSNEQF
TRBJ2-3 . TRBV5-1 ASSFSATDTQY
TRBJ1-5 . TRBV6-1 ASSEALAGPWPQH